The sequence of this TCR beta chain was determined in a study of cytomegalovirus exposure and HLA in healthy donors. Study details: Sequencing of about 179 million T cells in an earlier analysis found roughly 120 million unique TCR beta sequences.

The study ran its PCR with 60 Vbeta and 13 Jbeta primers. The repertoire was sequenced with immunoSEQ multiplex PCR; TCRdb's copy has only in-frame clones and lacks some. The table lists fewer than 250,000 clones, just under 75% of them singletons. As for this clone: Its specificity is unknown.

Study observations and caveats: The likely origin of a cluster of highly shared sequence variants was a sequencing artifact. According to a later analysis, most TCR beta chains associated with CMV appeared HLA-restricted.

V lost 3 bases, J lost 1 base, and 0 bases stayed unmatched. Germline CDR1 is SGHKS and CDR2 is YYEKEE (reference sequence). The CDR3 runs to 15 residues. When sampled, the donors appeared nominally healthy, though they likely had unrecorded immune exposures. Sequencing was done on a sample of PBMCs. The origin of this receptor is a man aged 25-45 years in good health and CMV-seropositive. The rearrangement joins TRBV5-5 to TRBJ1-5; 11 nucleotides align to TRBD1. CDR3 region: CASSWDRGSNQPQHF. In DNA, the CDR3 is TGTGCCAGCAGCTGGGACAGGGGGAGCAATCAGCCCCAGCATTTT.